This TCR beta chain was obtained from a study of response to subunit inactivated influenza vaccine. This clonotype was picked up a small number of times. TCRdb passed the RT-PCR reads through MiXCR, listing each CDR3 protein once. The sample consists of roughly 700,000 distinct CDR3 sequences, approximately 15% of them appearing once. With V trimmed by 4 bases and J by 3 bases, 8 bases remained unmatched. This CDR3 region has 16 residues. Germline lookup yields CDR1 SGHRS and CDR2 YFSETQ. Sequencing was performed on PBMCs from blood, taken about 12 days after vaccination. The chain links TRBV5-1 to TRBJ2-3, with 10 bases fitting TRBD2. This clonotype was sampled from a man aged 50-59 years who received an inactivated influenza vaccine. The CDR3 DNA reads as TGCGCCAGCAGCCCCTCTAGCGGGGGAAAAACAGATACGCAGTATTTT. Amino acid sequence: CASSPSSGGKTDTQYF.